The 22 T cell receptor beta chains in this list originate from one sample, sequenced in a study of blood T cell repertoires in COVID-19. TCRdb's table, derived via immunoSEQ multiplex PCR, lists solely in-frame clones and lacks some. This table has roughly 100,000 clones, 80% to 90% appearing once. Input material: peripheral blood. These receptors were taken from a woman aged 55-70 years with acute or convalescent COVID-19.

The rearrangement joins TRBV24-1 to TRBJ2-1; 10 bases are a match to TRBD2. The CDR3 is 13 amino acids. V was pared by 5 bases and J by 9 bases, with 3 bases of the junction left unmatched. CDR1 and CDR2 from the germline V gene are KGHDR and SFDVKD. The CDR3 DNA follows: TGTGCCACCAGTGCTCTAGCGGGAGCTGAGCAGTTCTTC. It encodes CATSALAGAEQFF.

This clone was seen just once. The chain employs TRBV6-5 and TRBJ2-1; D remains unclear. The CDR3 length is 16 residues. Trimming shortened V by 0 bases and J by 6 bases, and 15 bases separated the two germline ends. In germline, CDR1 is MNHEY, CDR2 SVGAGI. The CDR3 DNA is TGTGCCAGCAGTTACTCGCGAAGGTTTGAGGCCAATGAGCAGTTCTTC. Translation: CASSYSRRFEANEQFF.

This clone occurred a few times. The chain couples TRBV30 to TRBJ1-2; D remains unclear. This CDR3 contains 13 residues. The germline V and J ends were trimmed by 3 bases and 3 bases, with 11 bases remaining between them. CDR1 is GTSNPN and CDR2 is SVGIG in the germline V gene (reference sequence). DNA of the CDR3: TGTGCCTGGAGGTGGGCAGGCGACTATGGCTACACCTTC. As protein: CAWRWAGDYGYTF.

The J gene is TRBJ2-4, the V gene TRBV3-1 (or the pseudogene TRBV3-2); 8 bases are shared with TRBD1. The CDR3 totals 17 residues. V was clipped by 0 bases and J by 0 bases; unmatched bases: 4. CDR1 LGHDT and CDR2 YNNKEL come from the germline V gene (reference sequence). The DNA of the CDR3 is TGTGCCAGCAGCCAAGAGGGGACAGGAAGAGCCAAAAACATTCAGTACTTC. This encodes CASSQEGTGRAKNIQYF.

The chain combines TRBV12-5 with TRBJ1-1; no definite D call. CDR3 length: 12 amino acids. Trimming shortened V by 5 bases and J by 6 bases, and 10 bases separated the two germline ends. Germline V gives CDR1 LGHNT, CDR2 FRNRAP. CDR3 sequence: CASGRGLAEAFF. The CDR3 coding sequence is TGTGCTAGTGGTCGGGGTTTGGCTGAAGCTTTCTTT.

In nucleotides, the CDR3 is TGTGCCAGCAGTGAATATAGTCTAGCTAGGACCGGGGAGCTGTTTTTT. Amino acid sequence: CASSEYSLARTGELFF. V is TRBV25-1 and J is TRBJ2-2, with a tentative D call TRBD2 (5 bases). CDR1 and CDR2 (germline): MGHDK, SYGVNS. This CDR3 is 16 amino acids long. V lost 0 bases, J lost 5 bases, and 13 bases lay in between.

The chain is built from TRBV27 and TRBJ2-1; 9 bases agree with TRBD1. The CDR3 spans 15 residues. The V segment lost 5 bases and the J segment 7 bases; nucleotides outside the gene matches: 9. The germline gives CDR1 MNHEY, CDR2 SMNVEV (reference sequence). CDR3 residues: CASSLRDRVLNEQFF. For the CDR3, the DNA is TGTGCCAGCAGTCTCCGGGACAGGGTGTTGAATGAGCAGTTCTTC.

J is TRBJ2-3 and V is TRBV5-4; 15 nucleotides match TRBD2. V dropped 4 bases and J dropped 0; count of bases not matched to a gene: 6. Germline V gene data show CDR1 as SGHNT and CDR2 as YYREEE (reference sequence). The CDR3 extends over 18 amino acids. The CDR3 spells CASSGGLAGGASTDTQYF. The DNA of the CDR3 is TGTGCCAGCAGCGGGGGACTAGCGGGGGGTGCTAGCACAGATACGCAGTATTTT.

This clone was detected once. J is TRBJ2-1 and V is TRBV14; TRBD2 matches 11 bases. Germline trimming cut 4 bases from V and 6 bases from J; bases unmatched to any gene: 5. Germline loops: CDR1 SGHDN, CDR2 FVKESK. The CDR3 contains 15 residues. The CDR3 here is CASSLLAGGFNEQFF. For the CDR3, the DNA is TGTGCCAGCAGCCTCTTAGCGGGAGGGTTCAATGAGCAGTTCTTC.

The CDR3 bases are TGTGCCAGCAGCTTAAGGCTAGCGGGAGCCAATGAGCAGTTCTTC. Translated, it gives CASSLRLAGANEQFF. This chain connects TRBV7-3 to TRBJ2-1; 10 bases align to TRBD2. Germline V lookup: CDR1 SGHTA, CDR2 FQGTGA. The CDR3 consists of 15 residues. V was clipped by 1 base and J by 6 bases; unmatched bases: 3.

The chain uses TRBV5-1 and TRBJ2-1; TRBD2 matches 10 bases. The J segment lost 7 bases and the V segment lost 0 bases, leaving 10 bases of the junction unmatched. Germline loops: CDR1 SGHRS, CDR2 YFSETQ. The CDR3 consists of 17 residues. The CDR3 coding sequence is TGCGCCAGCAGCTTGGAGAGGACTAGCGGCCGGAGGAATGAGCAGTTCTTC. This translates into CASSLERTSGRRNEQFF.

V gene TRBV7-9 combines with J gene TRBJ2-1, with TRBD2 matching over 8 bases. Trimming removed 4 bases from V and 4 bases from J; junction bases left unmatched: 6. Germline-derived CDR1 and CDR2 are SEHNR and FQNEAQ (reference sequence). This CDR3 is 15 amino acids long. The DNA of the CDR3 is TGTGCCAGCAGCTCGGTAGCGGGGTCATACAATGAGCAGTTCTTC. Translation gives CASSSVAGSYNEQFF. The whole variable domain, remainder taken from reference TRBV7-9 and TRBJ2-1, is DTGVSQNPRHKITKRGQNVTFRCDPISEHNRLYWYRQTLGQGPEFLTYFQNEAQLEKSRLLSDRFSAERPKGSFSTLEIQRTEQGDSAMYLCASSSVAGSYNEQFFGPGTRLTVL.

The chain's CDR3 is CASAGTGLDIQYF. The DNA for the CDR3 is TGTGCCAGCGCGGGGACAGGGTTGGACATTCAGTACTTC. The rearrangement links TRBV6-5 to TRBJ2-4, with 9 bases identical to TRBD1. CDR1 and CDR2 from the germline V gene are MNHEY and SVGAGI. J was trimmed by 8 bases and V by 8 bases; bases with no gene match: 7. This CDR3 is 13 amino acids long.

This clone has a single count. This chain links TRBV30 with TRBJ1-2; no reliable D call. The CDR3 is made up of 15 amino acids. V gave up 3 bases and J gave up 5 bases, with 19 bases separating them. From germline, CDR1 is GTSNPN and CDR2 SVGIG (reference sequence). The CDR3 nucleotides are TGTGCCTGGAGAGAACCGGGAGCTCGGAGTTATGGCTACACCTTC. Translation: CAWREPGARSYGYTF.

The CDR3 DNA is TGCGCCAGCAGTGAAGCGGGAGGACAAGAGACCCAGTACTTC. Residues: CASSEAGGQETQYF. The genes are TRBV10-2 and TRBJ2-5, with 9 bases matching TRBD2. Germline CDR1 WSHSY, CDR2 SAAADI. Trimming cost V 3 bases and J 2 bases; bases outside gene matches: 1. The CDR3 spans 14 residues.

V usage is TRBV21-1 and J usage is TRBJ2-1; no DNA check was done on the table's D call, TRBD1. TRBV21-1 is a known pseudogene. This CDR3 spans 12 amino acids. CDR3 region: CASSKLLAEQFF. CDR3 DNA: TGTGCCAGCAGCAAACTCTTGGCTGAGCAGTTCTTC.

This clone was observed a handful of times. The chain recombines TRBV28 with TRBJ2-7; D is undetermined. Trimming took off 3 bases at V and 3 bases at J, with 12 bases between the two ends. CDR1 and CDR2 from the germline V gene are MDHEN and SYDVKM. This CDR3 is 14 amino acids long. The chain's CDR3 is CASSFGWPLYEQYV. The DNA of the CDR3 is TGTGCCAGCAGTTTTGGCTGGCCCCTCTACGAGCAGTACGTC.

The chain couples TRBV28 to TRBJ1-6, with a possible D match to TRBD1 (5 bases). The CDR3 loop spans 14 amino acids. V gave up 4 bases and J gave up 14 bases, with 18 bases separating them. CDR1 is MDHEN, CDR2 SYDVKM, per germline. This CDR3 reads CASSSSAGERTLHF. The CDR3 region has the DNA TGTGCCAGCAGTTCCTCGGCGGGGGAGAGGACCCTCCACTTT. Using reference TRBV28 and TRBJ1-6 for the parts outside the CDR3, the full variable domain is DVKVTQSSRYLVKRTGEKVFLECVQDMDHENMFWYRQDPGLGLRLIYFSYDVKMKEKGDIPEGYSVSREKKERFSLILESASTNQTSMYLCASSSSAGERTLHFGNGTRLTVT.

The chain joins TRBV7-3 to TRBJ2-1; 9 positions agree with TRBD2. The V segment lost 5 bases and the J segment 0 bases; nucleotides outside the gene matches: 2. The CDR3 is 15 residues long. CDR1 and CDR2 from the germline V gene are SGHTA and FQGTGA. For the CDR3, the DNA is TGTGCCAGCAGCGGCGGGAGGGGCTCCTACAATGAGCAGTTCTTC. Translated: CASSGGRGSYNEQFF. Based on the CDR3 plus reference TRBV7-3 and TRBJ2-1, the full variable domain is GAGVSQTPSNKVTEKGKYVELRCDPISGHTALYWYRQSLGQGPEFLIYFQGTGAADDSGLPNDRFFAVRPEGSVSTLKIQRTERGDSAVYLCASSGGRGSYNEQFFGPGTRLTVL.

The rearrangement links TRBV5-4 to TRBJ1-2, with 8 bases lining up with TRBD1. The CDR3 covers 13 residues. V lost 3 bases to trimming and J lost 7 bases; unmatched junction nucleotides: 5. Germline V gives CDR1 SGHNT, CDR2 YYREEE (reference sequence). CDR3 coding DNA: TGTGCCAGCAGCTCAACCGACAGGGGTGGCTACACCTTC. Translating it yields CASSSTDRGGYTF.

The V call is TRBV5-3, the J call TRBJ1-5; 8 positions agree with TRBD1. TRBV5-3 is identified as an open reading frame with a role that is uncertain. CDR3 length: 15 amino acids. After removal of 5 bases from V and 7 bases from J, the junction contained 11 bases not matched to a gene. CDR3 nucleotides: TGTGCCAGAAGGCTAGCAGGGGGCGCATGGCAGCCCCAGCATTTT. Translation gives CARRLAGGAWQPQHF.

This sequence joins TRBV11-2 and TRBJ1-3; D remains unclear. Trimming removed 0 bases from V and 0 bases from J, with 6 bases in between. This CDR3 has 15 residues. Germline lookup yields CDR1 SGHAT and CDR2 FQNNGV. This chain's CDR3 is CASSLERVSGNTIYF. The CDR3, as DNA: TGTGCCAGCAGCTTAGAGAGAGTCTCTGGAAACACCATATATTTT.